Below, one TCR beta chain is given with its context. These data are taken from a study of blood T cell repertoires in COVID-19. Germline-derived CDR1 and CDR2 are KGHSH and LQKENI. Deletions cut 3 bases from V and 4 bases from J, with 10 bases between. The CDR3 runs to 14 residues. Clones were read by immunoSEQ multiplex PCR, and TCRdb kept only the in-frame ones, dropping some. This table holds 200,000 to 250,000 clones, roughly nine tenths found once. The sample comprised peripheral blood. This receptor was identified in a woman aged 45-60 years with acute or convalescent COVID-19. The J gene is TRBJ1-5, the V gene TRBV18; possible D gene TRBD1, 5 bases. CDR3 nucleotide sequence: TGTGCCAGCTCACCGGTGACAGTTAATCAGCCCCAGCATTTT. It encodes CASSPVTVNQPQHF.